This TCR beta chain stems from a study of sequential checkpoint blockade in melanoma. Overall study: Arm A got nivolumab then ipilimumab; arm B the reverse, 1:1. Both treatment sequences were followed by maintenance nivolumab.

Documented treatment: randomized to nivolumab then ipilimumab (arm A) or the reverse (arm B). DNA-damaging chemotherapy had not been given to any patient beforehand. Sorted cells were live CD3+CD8+, lacking CD19 and CD56, from PBMCs. Germline V gene lookup returns CDR1 SGHRS and CDR2 YFSETQ. CDR3 size: 16 residues. V lost 0 bases and J lost 8; bases outside the gene matches: 7. Libraries were prepared by immunoSEQ multiplex PCR; TCRdb keeps only in-frame clonotypes and omits some of them. The profile shows 32,000 or so clones, 82% of them singletons. This clone was counted a single time. Material: CD8+ T cells sorted from blood (inferred from file names), obtained from a patient given nivolumab and ipilimumab in sequence. The chain has TRBV5-1 and TRBJ2-1, with 11 bases matching TRBD2. This sequence was found in a human donor with melanoma. The CDR3: CASSLAGTSGRYEQFF. In DNA form, the CDR3 reads TGCGCCAGCAGCTTGGCCGGAACTAGCGGGAGATATGAGCAGTTCTTC.